The entry that follows covers one T cell receptor (beta chain) sequence. The CDR3 runs 18 residues. Germline V gene lookup returns CDR1 SGHTA and CDR2 FQGNSA. The ends were cut back, 3 bases at V and 7 bases at J, with 25 bases in the middle. Method: immunoSEQ multiplex PCR; TCRdb's copy keeps in-frame clones and lacks some. This sample has roughly 1,500,000 clones; approximately 98% occur once, and the top ten carry about 0.45%. In the CD4+ fraction, cells were divided into CD45RA+ naive and CD45RA-negative memory subsets. The sample comes from a study of shared clonotypes between healthy human individuals.

What was sequenced was naive CD4+ T cells sorted from blood. Indicated subset: CD45RA+ positively selected. The chain joins TRBV7-2 to TRBJ2-1, with D possibly TRBD2 on 6 matching bases. This clonotype was obtained from a man aged 25-45 years in good health. The CDR3 DNA follows: TGTGCCAGCAGCTTTCCTAGGGGAGGCTTTGGTATAACGAATGAGCAGTTCTTC. Translated, it gives CASSFPRGGFGITNEQFF.